The clone carrying this T cell receptor beta chain was observed at least ten times. The antigen remains unidentified. The sample is drawn from a study of T cells in Graves' hyperthyroidism and ophthalmopathy. Study overall: At initial diagnosis, before any treatment had begun, peripheral blood was obtained.

Graves' hyperthyroidism without ophthalmopathy progression within 18 months was termed stable. In patients aged 18 to 65, hyperthyroidism was newly diagnosed, with duration under 2 months. Whole-study results and caveats: Expanded thyroid clonotypes (above 0.001) were mostly also found in blood.

Researchers amplified the TCR beta CDR3 regions from RNA transcripts. HTBI primers were the set used in a first-round RT-PCR of the TCR CDR3. A single record per CDR3 protein comes from TCRdb applying MiXCR to the multiplex PCR reads. The sample has some 460,000 distinct CDR3 sequences, 15% to 19% seen once. This CDR3 region has 14 residues. V lost 0 bases, J lost 7 bases, and 12 bases lay in between. The V gene's germline CDR1 is ENHRY and CDR2 SYGVKD. The TCR sequence derives from a woman under 30 with Graves' hyperthyroidism. V gene TRBV10-3 combines with J gene TRBJ1-1; TRBD1 is a possible D gene (6 bases). Sequencing used blood. Here the CDR3 DNA reads TGTGCCATCAGTGAGTCGTCTAGCAGGGGTGAAGCTTTCTTT. The encoded protein is CAISESSSRGEAFF.